Listed here is a single T cell receptor beta chain. Its antigen is not identified. This entry belongs to a study of cytomegalovirus exposure and HLA in healthy donors. Overall study context: Among about 179 million T cells, an earlier analysis found roughly 100 million unique TCR beta sequences. Findings of the study overall: TCR sequences were mostly rare, though some public TCRs occurred in many donors. Researchers catalogued about 150 TCR beta chains as cytomegalovirus-associated.

The germline V gene has CDR1 SGHDT and CDR2 YYEEEE. This CDR3 comprises 13 residues. The J segment lost 3 bases and the V segment lost 4 bases, leaving 4 bases of the junction unmatched. The PCR contained 60 Vbeta and 13 Jbeta primers. TCRdb keeps only in-frame clones here, not all; method: immunoSEQ multiplex PCR. Of hundreds of thousands of clones in the sample, 78% were seen once. This sequence joins TRBV5-6 and TRBJ2-7, with TRBD1 matching over 7 bases. The source material was PBMCs. This clonotype was sampled from a male donor in good health and CMV-seronegative. The CDR3 DNA follows: TGTGCCAGCAGCCTCGGGACAGTCTACGAGCAGTACTTC. Its translation: CASSLGTVYEQYF.